This T cell receptor beta chain was documented in a study of T cell responses to AZD1222 COVID-19 vaccine. Study findings and constraints: The study found vaccine-associated CD4 TCRs spanning spike, dominant at 160-218 and 743-854. The study reported that nearly half of spike-specific TCRs target unmutated variant regions. The repertoires were collected only after the peak T cell response. Clonal diversity was possibly underestimated; the donors were predominantly white British and more often female.

As concerns this clone: Its antigen is not identified.

Germline lookup yields CDR1 MNHEY and CDR2 SVGAGI. V was trimmed by 6 bases and J by 0 bases, leaving 11 bases between them. The CDR3 has 15 amino acids. Clones were read by immunoSEQ multiplex PCR, and TCRdb kept only the in-frame ones, dropping some. The sample contains 80,000 to 100,000 clones, roughly 85% of which appear only once. This TCR derives from an adult who received the AZD1222 COVID-19 vaccine. Specimen: peripheral blood, collected 28 days after the second AZD1222 dose. The chain is built from TRBV6-5 and TRBJ2-2; D is possibly TRBD2 (6 bases). In DNA form, the CDR3 reads TGTGCCAGCAGGGGAGGACTGTCGAACACCGGGGAGCTGTTTTTT. It is translated as CASRGGLSNTGELFF.